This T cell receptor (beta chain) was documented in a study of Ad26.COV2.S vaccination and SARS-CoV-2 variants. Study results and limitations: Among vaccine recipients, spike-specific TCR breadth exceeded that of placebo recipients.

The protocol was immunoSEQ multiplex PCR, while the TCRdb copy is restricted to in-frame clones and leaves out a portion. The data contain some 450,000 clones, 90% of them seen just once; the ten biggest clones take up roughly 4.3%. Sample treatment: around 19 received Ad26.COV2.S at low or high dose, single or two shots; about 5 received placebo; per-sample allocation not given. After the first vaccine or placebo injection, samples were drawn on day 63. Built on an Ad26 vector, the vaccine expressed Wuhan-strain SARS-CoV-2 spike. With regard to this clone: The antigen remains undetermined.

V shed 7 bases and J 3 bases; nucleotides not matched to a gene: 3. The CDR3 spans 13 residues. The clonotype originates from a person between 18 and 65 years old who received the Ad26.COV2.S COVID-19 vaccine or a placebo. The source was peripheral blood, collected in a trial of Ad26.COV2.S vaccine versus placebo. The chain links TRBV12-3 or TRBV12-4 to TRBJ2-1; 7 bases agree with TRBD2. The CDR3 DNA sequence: TGTGCCAGCACTACTAGCGTCTACAATGAGCAGTTCTTC. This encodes CASTTSVYNEQFF.